These T cell receptor beta chains were read from a single sample in a study of control samples from healthy donors and cancer patients. Repertoires were generated with immunoSEQ multiplex PCR, while TCRdb's copy carries only in-frame clones and drops some. The repertoire has approximately 160,000 clones, around 92% of them found once; the top ten carry 2%. The material sequenced was blood. The receptor source for this set is a middle-aged woman in good health. Each CDR3 is given with its conserved first and last residue. Each record gives: V gene, D gene, clone size, J gene, CDR3 DNA, CDR3 protein. D genes are given only for firm matches. Expanded clones are given a class, and other clones once, few, many or no size at all.

TRBV19	-	-	TRBJ1-5	TGTGCCAGTAGCGCCCCTAGCAATCAGCCCCAGCATTTT	CASSAPSNQPQHF
TRBV3-1/TRBV3-2	TRBD1	-	TRBJ1-1	TGTGCCAGCAGCCTTGGACAGGTGAACACTGAAGCTTTCTTT	CASSLGQVNTEAFF
TRBV5-5	-	-	TRBJ2-7	TGTGCCAGCAGCTTGGGACGGGTCGGGTACGAGCAGTACTTC	CASSLGRVGYEQYF
TRBV13	-	-	TRBJ1-2	TGTGCCAGCAGCCCACAGGGTCGTGATGGCTACACCTTC	CASSPQGRDGYTF
TRBV21-1	-	-	TRBJ1-5	TGTGCCACCGACTACAACCGGGACAGGGAACATTATAGCAATCAGCCCCAGCATTTT	CATDYNRDREHYSNQPQHF
TRBV19	-	-	TRBJ1-1	TGTGCCAGTAGTGGCAGGGGCGCTGAAGCTTTCTTT	CASSGRGAEAFF
TRBV12-5	TRBD1	few	TRBJ1-4	TGTGCTAGTGGTTTCAAACCAGGGGGGGAAAAACTGTTTTTT	CASGFKPGGEKLFF
TRBV5-6	TRBD1	-	TRBJ1-1	TGTGCCAGCAGCTTGTGGGACAGGGGACGTACTGAAGCTTTCTTT	CASSLWDRGRTEAFF
TRBV29-1	TRBD1	-	TRBJ1-1	TGCAGCGTTGAAGGGACAGGGGAGGCTGAAGCTTTCTTT	CSVEGTGEAEAFF
TRBV7-3	-	once	TRBJ2-5	TGTGCCAGCAGCTCTACCTTACAAGAGACCCAGTACTTC	CASSSTLQETQYF
TRBV7-9	TRBD2	-	TRBJ2-3	TGTGCCAGCAGCTCACGGCAGAGGACTAGCGGAATCACAGATACGCAGTATTTT	CASSSRQRTSGITDTQYF
TRBV5-5	-	-	TRBJ2-5	TGTGCCAGCAGCCCGGGACAACAAGAGACCCAGTACTTC	CASSPGQQETQYF
TRBV5-4	-	-	TRBJ2-3	TGTGCAACAGGCCTCGGCGGGGGCAACACAGATACGCAGTATTTT	CATGLGGGNTDTQYF
TRBV3-1/TRBV3-2	-	-	TRBJ2-3	TGTGCCAGCAGCCAAAAGACAACAGCGACTGGTCGAGATACGCAGTATTTT	CASSQKTTATGRDTQYF
TRBV12-5	TRBD1	-	TRBJ1-2	TGTGCTAGTCTTGGGGACAGGGGGCGATTGGATGGCTACACCTTC	CASLGDRGRLDGYTF
TRBV5-1	TRBD2	-	TRBJ2-7	TGCGCCAGCAGCACCCCTGTAGCGGGGGCCTCCTACGAGCAGTACTTC	CASSTPVAGASYEQYF
TRBV7-8	-	-	TRBJ1-1	TGTGCCAGCAGCTTAAGCAGGGTCACTGAAGCTTTCTTT	CASSLSRVTEAFF
TRBV25-1	TRBD1	-	TRBJ1-6	TGTGCCAGCAGTGAATTCGACAGGGACAATTCACCCCTCCACTTT	CASSEFDRDNSPLHF